The T cell receptor (beta chain) described here comes from a study of T-cell reconstitution after alpha-beta-depleted transplantation in children. Unique molecular identifiers were used to barcode this TCRbeta library. A single record per CDR3 protein comes from TCRdb applying MiXCR to the PCR reads. The sample records about 580,000 distinct CDR3 sequences, 20% to 25% being singletons. The CDR3 spans 12 residues. V dropped 3 bases and J dropped 5; count of bases not matched to a gene: 0. This clonotype was detected many times. Sample: PBMCs, mostly from graft donor cells, taken 360 days after TCRalphabeta/CD19-depleted stem cell transplant. The receptor was isolated from a boy younger than two who had a stem cell transplant for acute myeloid leukemia, so the T cells may come from the graft donor. V and J are TRBV12-3 or TRBV12-4 and TRBJ2-7, with TRBD1 identical over 8 bases. For the CDR3, the DNA is TGTGCCAGCAGTTTGGACAGGGACGAGCAGTACGTC. As protein: CASSLDRDEQYV.